The subject of this entry is one T cell receptor beta chain. Its antigen is unknown. Pooling was applied to second doses at about 4 or about 12 weeks. The sample is drawn from a study of T cell responses to AZD1222 COVID-19 vaccine. Study conclusions and caveats: Clonal diversity was possibly underestimated; the donors were predominantly white British and more often female. Regions 160-218 and 743-854 dominated among vaccine-associated CD4 TCRs spanning spike.

The method was immunoSEQ multiplex PCR; TCRdb's version includes in-frame clones alone and lacks a portion of them. The sample holds 40,000 to 55,000 clones; about nine tenths are singletons and the top ten take about two fifths. The CDR3 spans 21 residues. Per germline, CDR1 KGHSH and CDR2 LQKENI. With V trimmed by 1 base and J by 0 bases, 12 bases remained unmatched. Sequencing used peripheral blood, obtained 28 days after the second AZD1222 dose. The sequence was obtained from an adult who received the AZD1222 COVID-19 vaccine. The J gene is TRBJ2-1, the V gene TRBV18; TRBD2 agrees at 13 bases. The CDR3 coding sequence is TGTGCCAGCTCACCACTAGTATCGGGACTAGCGGGGTTAAGCTCCTACAATGAGCAGTTCTTC. Protein: CASSPLVSGLAGLSSYNEQFF.